The table lists the clone carrying this T cell receptor beta chain with a count of one. Antigen specificity is unknown. The sample originates from a study of cytomegalovirus exposure and HLA in healthy donors. Study-wide results and caveats: While the bulk of TCR sequences proved rare, some public TCRs turned up in many donors.

This table comes from immunoSEQ multiplex PCR, and its TCRdb copy is limited to in-frame clones, with some not included. Of approximately 88,000 clones in the sample, roughly 80% were seen once. The CDR3 sequence is 17 residues long. Trimming cost V 3 bases and J 1 base; bases outside gene matches: 9. Per germline, CDR1 WNHNN and CDR2 SYGVQD (reference sequence). The gene calls are TRBV10-1 and TRBJ2-5, with TRBD2 matching 9 bases. This TCR came from a woman between 18 and 29 years old in good health and CMV-seropositive. The source material was PBMCs. The CDR3 protein is CASSEGESSGAQETQYF. The CDR3 nucleotides read TGCGCCAGCAGTGAAGGAGAGTCTAGCGGGGCCCAAGAGACCCAGTACTTC.